Each of the 18 T cell receptor beta chains below was sequenced from the same sample in a study of blood T cell repertoires in COVID-19. Some clones are missing from TCRdb's copy, which holds only in-frame ones; the method was immunoSEQ multiplex PCR. The sample lists around 400,000 clones, 70% to 90% occurring once. Material for sequencing was PBMCs or T cells enriched from blood (not recorded which). These receptors all come from a woman younger than 30 who had been exposed to COVID-19.

There are a few counts of this clone. V and J are TRBV4-2 and TRBJ2-1; 10 bases fit TRBD2. This CDR3 has 17 residues. Germline trimming cut 1 base from V and 6 bases from J; bases unmatched to any gene: 9. CDR1 and CDR2 from the germline V gene are LGHNA and YNFKEQ. The CDR3 bases are TGTGCCAGCAGCCAAGCCTTCTCAAGCGGGGGGGCCAATGAGCAGTTCTTC. The encoded protein is CASSQAFSSGGANEQFF.

The V gene is TRBV28, the J gene TRBJ2-3; 7 bases map to TRBD2. The germline CDR1 and CDR2 sequences are MDHEN and SYDVKM. The ends lost 8 bases at V and 7 bases at J; junction bases unmatched: 6. The CDR3 contains 12 residues. The CDR3: CASGPGGYTQYF. For the CDR3, the DNA is TGTGCCAGCGGGCCGGGGGGTTATACGCAGTATTTT. The whole variable domain, filled in from reference TRBV28 and TRBJ2-3, reads DVKVTQSSRYLVKRTGEKVFLECVQDMDHENMFWYRQDPGLGLRLIYFSYDVKMKEKGDIPEGYSVSREKKERFSLILESASTNQTSMYLCASGPGGYTQYFGPGTRLTVL.

This chain uses TRBV6-2 or TRBV6-3 with TRBJ2-3, with 11 bases that match TRBD2. CDR1 is MNHEY, CDR2 SVGEGT, per germline. The CDR3 loop spans 20 amino acids. V gave up 2 bases and J gave up 3 bases; unmatched junction bases: 16. CDR3 in amino acids: CASSYTWLAGGQYVTDTQYF. DNA of the CDR3: TGTGCCAGCAGTTACACTTGGCTAGCGGGGGGCCAATACGTGACAGATACGCAGTATTTT.

The chain has TRBV5-6 and TRBJ1-3, with 8 bases identical to TRBD1. The CDR3 covers 16 residues. Germline V CDR1 and CDR2: SGHDT, YYEEEE. V dropped 4 bases and J dropped 4; count of bases not matched to a gene: 10. CDR3 coding DNA: TGTGCCAGCAGCCTACAGACAGGGGAAGCAGGAAACACCATATATTTT. It is translated as CASSLQTGEAGNTIYF.

This clone was picked up a small number of times. CDR3 amino acids: CASSTSGQGVYGYTF. In DNA, the CDR3 is TGTGCCAGCAGCACCTCGGGACAGGGGGTCTATGGCTACACCTTC. This rearrangement joins TRBV7-2 to TRBJ1-2; 11 nucleotides agree with TRBD1. V shed 5 bases, J shed 4 bases, and the junction held 6 bases outside the gene matches. Germline assignment: CDR1 SGHTA and CDR2 FQGNSA. The CDR3 has 15 amino acids.

The chain joins TRBV7-3 to TRBJ2-3; 7 nucleotides agree with TRBD1. CDR3 length: 18 residues. CDR1 SGHTA and CDR2 FQGTGA come from the germline V gene. Losses at the gene ends were 0 bases for V and 5 bases for J; bases not matched to a gene: 14. The CDR3 DNA follows: TGTGCCAGCAGCTTAACTCCAGTAACCTCAGGGGGAATAGATACGCAGTATTTT. It yields the protein CASSLTPVTSGGIDTQYF.

The CDR3 coding sequence is TGTGCCATCACTAGGGACAGGGATCGCTATGGCTACACCTTC. Translation: CAITRDRDRYGYTF. The rearrangement links TRBV10-3 to TRBJ1-2, with TRBD1 identical over 9 bases. From germline, CDR1 is ENHRY and CDR2 SYGVKD. The V segment lost 7 bases and the J segment 4 bases; nucleotides outside the gene matches: 7. The length of the CDR3 is 14 residues.

The chain is built from TRBV7-6 and TRBJ2-3, with 12 bases that match TRBD1. Germline CDR1 is SGHVS and CDR2 is FNYEAQ. This CDR3 is built from 16 residues. Trimming at V came to 5 bases and at J to 3 bases, leaving 6 bases not matched to a gene. The CDR3 DNA sequence: TGTGCCAGCAGCCTCCGGGACAGGGGGCTAACAGATACGCAGTATTTT. Residues: CASSLRDRGLTDTQYF.

This clone came up a few times. The V and J genes are TRBV5-4 and TRBJ2-3; 8 bases are shared with TRBD2. CDR3 size: 16 residues. Germline CDR1 is SGHNT and CDR2 is YYREEE (reference sequence). Unmatched junction bases numbered 11, after V lost 4 bases and J lost 4 bases. The CDR3 reads CASSPSSGYGADTQYF. The CDR3 DNA is TGTGCCAGCAGCCCTTCTAGCGGGTACGGGGCAGATACGCAGTATTTT.

The chain employs TRBV6-6 and TRBJ2-7; 10 bases map to TRBD1. Germline V lookup: CDR1 MNHNY, CDR2 SVGAGI (reference sequence). The CDR3 covers 15 residues. J lost 1 base, V lost 7 bases, and 7 bases had no gene match. The CDR3 region has the DNA TGTGCCAGCACAGCCCGGGACAGGGGTTCCTACGAGCAGTACTTC. This translates into CASTARDRGSYEQYF.

The chain employs TRBV6-5 and TRBJ1-6, with 7 bases identical to TRBD1. CDR1 is MNHEY and CDR2 is SVGAGI in the germline V gene. This CDR3 spans 14 amino acids. V lost 2 bases, J lost 6 bases, and 1 base stayed unmatched. The CDR3 protein is CASSYQGGNSPLHF. The CDR3 nucleotides are TGTGCCAGCAGTTACCAGGGGGGTAATTCACCCCTCCACTTT.

The J gene is TRBJ1-5, the V gene TRBV6-2 or TRBV6-3; D perhaps matches TRBD1 (5 bases). The CDR3 has 17 amino acids. The V gene lost 0 bases and the J gene lost 2 bases, with 14 bases spanning the gap. The germline V gene has CDR1 MNHEY and CDR2 SVGEGT. DNA of the CDR3: TGTGCCAGCAGTTACTCGGACGGGGGGAGAGGCAATCAGCCCCAGCATTTT. Translating gives CASSYSDGGRGNQPQHF.

This rearrangement joins TRBV19 to TRBJ2-2; D may be TRBD1 (5 bases). Germline V gene lookup returns CDR1 LNHDA and CDR2 SQIVND (reference sequence). V was shortened by 6 bases and J by 0 bases, with 14 bases between the two germline ends. The CDR3 length is 16 residues. The chain's CDR3 is CASRPDSSANTGELFF. CDR3 nucleotide sequence: TGTGCCAGTAGACCCGACAGCTCCGCGAACACCGGGGAGCTGTTTTTT. Based on the CDR3 plus reference TRBV19 and TRBJ2-2, the full variable domain is DGGITQSPKYLFRKEGQNVTLSCEQNLNHDAMYWYRQDPGQGLRLIYYSQIVNDFQKGDIAEGYSVSREKKESFPLTVTSAQKNPTAFYLCASRPDSSANTGELFFGEGSRLTVL.

The J gene is TRBJ2-2, the V gene TRBV28; no reliable D call. Trimming removed 8 bases at V and 4 bases at J, with 8 bases between. Germline V CDR1 and CDR2: MDHEN, SYDVKM. There are 12 residues in the CDR3. The DNA of the CDR3 is TGTGCCAGCGTACAAAGCACCGGGGAGCTGTTTTTT. This encodes CASVQSTGELFF.

This chain links TRBV28 with TRBJ2-3; no definite D call. The CDR3 totals 17 residues. CDR1 and CDR2 (germline): MDHEN, SYDVKM. Trimming took off 4 bases at V and 0 bases at J, with 17 bases between the two ends. The chain's CDR3 is CASSSLLNPYSTDTQYF. CDR3 bases: TGTGCCAGCAGTTCCCTACTGAATCCTTATAGCACAGATACGCAGTATTTT. The complete variable domain, with remaining parts taken from reference TRBV28 and TRBJ2-3, reads DVKVTQSSRYLVKRTGEKVFLECVQDMDHENMFWYRQDPGLGLRLIYFSYDVKMKEKGDIPEGYSVSREKKERFSLILESASTNQTSMYLCASSSLLNPYSTDTQYFGPGTRLTVL.

CDR3 nucleotide sequence: TGTGCAAGTCGCTTAGCCAGGGCAAGCGCCCGCACAGATACGCAGTATTTT. It translates to CASRLARASARTDTQYF. The genes are TRBV12-2 and TRBJ2-3; TRBD1, as called in the table, went unchecked against the DNA. TRBV12-2 is marked as a pseudogene. The CDR3 covers 17 residues.

The rearrangement uses TRBV4-1 and TRBJ1-2, with D tentatively TRBD1 (5 bases). CDR1 and CDR2 from the germline V gene are MGHRA and YSYEKL. The CDR3 extends over 14 amino acids. V lost 1 base to trimming and J lost 8 bases, with 14 bases between them. The CDR3 DNA follows: TGCGCCAGCAGCCAAGCTGACGGAACAGGAGGCTACACCTTC. Protein: CASSQADGTGGYTF.

Regarding this clone: One end of the junction is discordant with germline, which a read error may explain. This rearrangement joins TRBV28 to TRBJ1-2; D is perhaps TRBD1 (5 bases). CDR1 and CDR2 (germline): MDHEN, SYDVKM. CDR3 length: 15 residues. The CDR3 protein is CASTLGGAGNYGYTF. CDR3 nucleotide sequence: TGTGCCAGCACTTTAGGAGGGGCAGGGAACTATGGCTACACCTTC.